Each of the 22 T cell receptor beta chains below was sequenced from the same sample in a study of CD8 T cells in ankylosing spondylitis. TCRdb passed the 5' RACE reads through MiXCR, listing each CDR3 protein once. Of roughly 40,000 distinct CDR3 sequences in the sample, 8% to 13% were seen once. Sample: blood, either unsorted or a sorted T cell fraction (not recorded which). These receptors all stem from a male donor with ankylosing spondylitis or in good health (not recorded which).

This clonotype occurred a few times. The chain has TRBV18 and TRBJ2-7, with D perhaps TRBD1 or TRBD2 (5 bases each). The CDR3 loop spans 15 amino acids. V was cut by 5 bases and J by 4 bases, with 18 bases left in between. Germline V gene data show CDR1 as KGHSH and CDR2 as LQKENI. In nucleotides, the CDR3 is TGTGCCAGCTCATCGGGCCGGGACGGTGGGTACGAGCAGTACTTC. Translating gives CASSSGRDGGYEQYF.

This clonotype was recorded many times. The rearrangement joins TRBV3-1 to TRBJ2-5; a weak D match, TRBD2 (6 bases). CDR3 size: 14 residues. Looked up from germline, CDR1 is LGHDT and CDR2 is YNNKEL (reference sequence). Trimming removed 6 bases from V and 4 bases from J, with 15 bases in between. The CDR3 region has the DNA TGTGCCAGCAGTTACTGGGGGGAACGAGAGACCCAGTACTTC. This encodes CASSYWGERETQYF.

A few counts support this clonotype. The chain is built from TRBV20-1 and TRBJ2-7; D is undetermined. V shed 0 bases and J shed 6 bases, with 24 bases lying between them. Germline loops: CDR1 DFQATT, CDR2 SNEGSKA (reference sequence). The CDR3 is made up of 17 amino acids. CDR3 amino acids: CSARDYVGITSPSEQYF. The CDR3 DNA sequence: TGCAGTGCTAGAGATTATGTGGGAATTACCAGTCCCTCCGAGCAGTACTTC.

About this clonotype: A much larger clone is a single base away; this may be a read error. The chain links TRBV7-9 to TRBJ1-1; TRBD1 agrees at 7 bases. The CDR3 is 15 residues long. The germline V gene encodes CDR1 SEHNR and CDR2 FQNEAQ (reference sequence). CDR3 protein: CSSTPQRGGGSEAFF. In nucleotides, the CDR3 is TGTTCCAGCACCCCGCAAAGAGGAGGGGGCAGTGAAGCTTTCTTT.

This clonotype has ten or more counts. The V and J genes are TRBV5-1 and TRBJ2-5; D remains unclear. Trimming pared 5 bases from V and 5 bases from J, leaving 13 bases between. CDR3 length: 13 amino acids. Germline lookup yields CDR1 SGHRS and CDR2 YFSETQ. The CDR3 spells CASSSSPRETQYF. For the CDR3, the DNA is TGCGCCAGCAGTTCTTCACCACGGGAGACCCAGTACTTC.

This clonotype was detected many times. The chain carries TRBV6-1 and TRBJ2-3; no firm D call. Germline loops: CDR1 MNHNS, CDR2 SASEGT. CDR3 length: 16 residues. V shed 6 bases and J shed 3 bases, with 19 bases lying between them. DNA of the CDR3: TGTGCCAGCAGCCGCGTTACCTCCGGTAGGACAGATACGCAGTATTTT. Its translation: CASSRVTSGRTDTQYF.

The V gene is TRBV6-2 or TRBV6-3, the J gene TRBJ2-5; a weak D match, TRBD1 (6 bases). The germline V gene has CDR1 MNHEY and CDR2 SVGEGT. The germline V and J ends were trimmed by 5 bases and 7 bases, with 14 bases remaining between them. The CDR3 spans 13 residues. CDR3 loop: CASSGGRFVTQYF. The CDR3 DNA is TGTGCCAGCAGTGGGGGCCGGTTTGTGACCCAGTACTTC.

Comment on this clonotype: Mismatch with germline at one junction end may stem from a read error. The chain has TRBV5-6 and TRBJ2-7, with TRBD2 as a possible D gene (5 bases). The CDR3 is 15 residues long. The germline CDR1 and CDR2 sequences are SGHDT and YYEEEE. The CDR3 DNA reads TGTACCAGCAGCTGGAGGACTGACTGGGTAAACGAGCAGTACTTC. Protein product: CTSSWRTDWVNEQYF. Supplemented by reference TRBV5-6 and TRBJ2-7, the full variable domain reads DAGVTQSPTHLIKTRGQQVTLRCSPKSGHDTVSWYQQALGQGPQFIFQYYEEEERQRGNFPDRFSGHQFPNYSSELNVNALLLGDSALYLCTSSWRTDWVNEQYFGPGTRLTVT.

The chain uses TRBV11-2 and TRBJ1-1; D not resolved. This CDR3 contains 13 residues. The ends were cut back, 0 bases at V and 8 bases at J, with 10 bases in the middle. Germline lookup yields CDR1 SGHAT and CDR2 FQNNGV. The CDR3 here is CASSLDVQTEAFF. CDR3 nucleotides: TGTGCCAGCAGCTTAGATGTCCAGACAGAAGCTTTCTTT. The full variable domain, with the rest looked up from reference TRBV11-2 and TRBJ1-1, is EAGVAQSPRYKIIEKRQSVAFWCNPISGHATLYWYQQILGQGPKLLIQFQNNGVVDDSQLPKDRFSAERLKGVDSTLKIQPAKLEDSAVYLCASSLDVQTEAFFGQGTRLTVV.

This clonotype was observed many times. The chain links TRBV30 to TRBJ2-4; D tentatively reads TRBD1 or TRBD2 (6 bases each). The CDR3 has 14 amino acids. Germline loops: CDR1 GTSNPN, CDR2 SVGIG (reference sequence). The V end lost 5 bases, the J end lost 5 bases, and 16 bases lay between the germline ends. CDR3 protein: CAWDQGGGQNIQYF. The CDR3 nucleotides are TGTGCCTGGGATCAAGGGGGAGGTCAAAACATTCAGTACTTC.

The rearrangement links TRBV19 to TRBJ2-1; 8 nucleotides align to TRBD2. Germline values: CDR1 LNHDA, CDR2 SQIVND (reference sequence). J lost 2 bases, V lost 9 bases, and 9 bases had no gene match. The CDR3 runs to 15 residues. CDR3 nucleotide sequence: TGTGCCAGCGAGGTAGCGGGAACTACCTACAATGAGCAGTTCTTC. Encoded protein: CASEVAGTTYNEQFF.

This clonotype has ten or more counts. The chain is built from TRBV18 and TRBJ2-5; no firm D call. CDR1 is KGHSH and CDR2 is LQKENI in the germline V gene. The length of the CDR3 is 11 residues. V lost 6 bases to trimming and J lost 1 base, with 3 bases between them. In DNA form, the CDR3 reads TGTGCCAGCTCCGGCCAAGAGACCCAGTACTTC. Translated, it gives CASSGQETQYF.

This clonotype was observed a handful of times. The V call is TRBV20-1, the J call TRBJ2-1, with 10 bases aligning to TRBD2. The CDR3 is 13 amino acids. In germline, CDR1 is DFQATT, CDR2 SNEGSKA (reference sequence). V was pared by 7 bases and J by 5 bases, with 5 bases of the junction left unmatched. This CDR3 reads CSVRLAGDNEQFF. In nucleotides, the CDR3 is TGCAGTGTACGGCTAGCGGGGGACAATGAGCAGTTCTTC.

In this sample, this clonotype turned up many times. CDR3 sequence (DNA): TGTGCCAGCAGTTTGCAAGGAGATACGCAGTATTTT. Translated, it gives CASSLQGDTQYF. The gene calls are TRBV12-3 or TRBV12-4 and TRBJ2-3; D gene unclear. V was shortened by 3 bases and J by 5 bases, with 6 bases between the two germline ends. The CDR3 has 12 amino acids.

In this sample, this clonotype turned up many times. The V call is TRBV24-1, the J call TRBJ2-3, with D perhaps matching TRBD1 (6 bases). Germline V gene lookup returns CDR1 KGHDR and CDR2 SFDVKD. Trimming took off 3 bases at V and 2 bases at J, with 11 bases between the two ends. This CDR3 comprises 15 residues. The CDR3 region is CATSDPDRVTDTQYF. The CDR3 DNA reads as TGTGCCACCAGTGATCCGGACAGAGTCACAGATACGCAGTATTTT.

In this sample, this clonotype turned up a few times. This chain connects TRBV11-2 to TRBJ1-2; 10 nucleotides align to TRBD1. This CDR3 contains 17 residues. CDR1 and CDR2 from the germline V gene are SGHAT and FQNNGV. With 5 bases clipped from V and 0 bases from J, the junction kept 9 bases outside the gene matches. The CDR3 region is CASSKTGGRPANYGYTF. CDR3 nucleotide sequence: TGTGCCAGCAGCAAGACAGGGGGCCGACCAGCTAACTATGGCTACACCTTC.

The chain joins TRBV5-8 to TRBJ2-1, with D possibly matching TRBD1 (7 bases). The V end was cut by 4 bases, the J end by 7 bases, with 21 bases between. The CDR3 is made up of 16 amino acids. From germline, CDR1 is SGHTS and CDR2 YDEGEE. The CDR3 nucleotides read TGTGCCAGCAGCCGAACAGGGGCTCCTGCGGGGAATGAGCAGTTCTTC. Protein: CASSRTGAPAGNEQFF.

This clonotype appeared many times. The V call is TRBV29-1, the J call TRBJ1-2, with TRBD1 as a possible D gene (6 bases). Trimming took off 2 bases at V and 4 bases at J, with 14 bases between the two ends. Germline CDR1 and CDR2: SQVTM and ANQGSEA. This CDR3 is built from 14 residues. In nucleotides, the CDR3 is TGCAGCGTTGAATGGTGGCCAGGGGCCTATGGCTACACCTTC. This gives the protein CSVEWWPGAYGYTF.

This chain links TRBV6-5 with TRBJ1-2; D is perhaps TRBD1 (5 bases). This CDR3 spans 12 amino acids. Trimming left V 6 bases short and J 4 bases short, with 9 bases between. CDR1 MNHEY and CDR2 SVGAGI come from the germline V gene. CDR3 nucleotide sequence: TGTGCCAGCAGGAGCGGGGGCTATGGCTACACCTTC. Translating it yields CASRSGGYGYTF.

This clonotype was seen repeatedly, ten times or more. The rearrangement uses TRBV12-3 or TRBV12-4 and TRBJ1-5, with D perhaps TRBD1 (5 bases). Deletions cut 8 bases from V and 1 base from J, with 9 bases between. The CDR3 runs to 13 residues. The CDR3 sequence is CASRGDSNQPQHF. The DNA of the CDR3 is TGTGCCAGCCGGGGGGACAGCAATCAGCCCCAGCATTTT.

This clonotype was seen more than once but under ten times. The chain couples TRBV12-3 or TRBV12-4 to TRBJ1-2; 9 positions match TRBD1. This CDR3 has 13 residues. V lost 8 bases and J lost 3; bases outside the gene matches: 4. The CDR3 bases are TGTGCCAGCGGCCGGACAGGGGACTATGGCTACACCTTC. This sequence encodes CASGRTGDYGYTF.

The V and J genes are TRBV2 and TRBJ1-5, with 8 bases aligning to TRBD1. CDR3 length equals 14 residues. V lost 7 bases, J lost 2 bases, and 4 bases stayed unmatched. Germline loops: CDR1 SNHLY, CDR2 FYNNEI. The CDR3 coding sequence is TGTGCCAGCACTTTGGACAGGGGCAATCAGCCCCAGCATTTT. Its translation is CASTLDRGNQPQHF. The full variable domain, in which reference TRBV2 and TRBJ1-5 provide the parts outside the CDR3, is EPEVTQTPSHQVTQMGQEVILRCVPISNHLYFYWYRQILGQKVEFLVSFYNNEISEKSEIFDDQFSVERPDGSNFTLKIRSTKLEDSAMYFCASTLDRGNQPQHFGDGTRLSIL.